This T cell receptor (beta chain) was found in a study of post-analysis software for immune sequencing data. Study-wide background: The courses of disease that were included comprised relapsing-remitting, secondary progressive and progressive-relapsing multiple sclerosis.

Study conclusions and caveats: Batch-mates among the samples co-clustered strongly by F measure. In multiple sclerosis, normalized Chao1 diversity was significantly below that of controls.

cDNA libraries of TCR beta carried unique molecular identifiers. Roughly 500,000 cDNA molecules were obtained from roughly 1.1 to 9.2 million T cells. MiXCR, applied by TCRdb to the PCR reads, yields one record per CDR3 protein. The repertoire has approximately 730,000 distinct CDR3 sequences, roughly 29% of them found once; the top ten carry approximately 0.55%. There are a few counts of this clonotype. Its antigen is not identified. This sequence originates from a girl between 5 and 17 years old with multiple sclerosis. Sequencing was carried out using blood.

This CDR3 reads CASSGSRGRGFGNIQYF. The CDR3 DNA sequence: TGTGCCAGCAGCGGTAGCAGGGGGCGTGGGTTCGGAAACATTCAGTACTTC. This rearrangement joins TRBV7-9 to TRBJ2-7; 8 bases map to TRBD1. Judging by the DNA end, TRBJ2-4 fits better; the J call may be wrong. Germline loops: CDR1 SEHNR, CDR2 FQNEAQ (reference sequence). This CDR3 contains 17 residues.